This paragraph covers one T cell receptor beta chain sequence. The antigen is not known. This specimen belongs to a study of cytomegalovirus exposure and HLA in healthy donors. Study as a whole: HLA-typed donors were the source of approximately 80 million unique TCRs held in an early data release. Overall study findings and caveats: The authors later found HLA-associated TCR beta chains more clonally expanded than equally common others. The study listed around 150 cytomegalovirus-associated TCR beta chains. Data from an earlier analysis indicated that most TCR beta V segments were productive either about 90% or about 30% of the time.

The PCR was carried out with 60 Vbeta primers and 13 Jbeta primers. Here immunoSEQ multiplex PCR was the method, and the copy in TCRdb shows in-frame clones only, minus some. The top ten hold roughly 3% of the sample, which has about 160,000 clones, about 73% seen once. After removal of 8 bases from V and 10 bases from J, the junction contained 7 bases not matched to a gene. The CDR3 is made up of 13 amino acids. Germline V gene sequence: CDR1 MNHNY, CDR2 SVGAGI (reference sequence). The gene calls are TRBV6-6 and TRBJ1-6; TRBD1 matches 8 bases. The sequencing sample was made of PBMCs. This receptor was identified in a woman between 40 and 50 years old in good health and CMV-seronegative. The CDR3 loop reads CASFGQGGSPLHF. The CDR3 region has the DNA TGTGCCAGCTTTGGACAGGGAGGATCACCCCTCCACTTT.